The 4 T cell receptor beta chains given below trace back to one sample, sequenced in a study of neoadjuvant nivolumab and ipilimumab in lung cancer (dated by TCRdb to about 2020). This specimen's time point label, interpreted: pretherapy, before neoadjuvant immune checkpoint inhibitors. Library generation was performed with the immunoSEQ multiplex PCR assay. What TCRdb holds here is the immuneACCESS table cut down to in-frame rearrangements. Part of the clones is not present; checked against another copy, under half of the missing clones reflect an unresolved V gene, and the others are unexplained. Recorded for this sample are tens of thousands of clones; about 85% of them occurred a single time. The ten most abundant clones make up roughly 6.1% of the sample. The material was peripheral blood, obtained before neoadjuvant nivolumab, alone or with ipilimumab. The receptor set was obtained from an adult with non-small cell lung cancer.

This clone is medium-sized in the sample. The genes are TRBV9 and TRBJ1-6; D unresolved. Germline loops: CDR1 SGDLS, CDR2 YYNGEE. Trimming left V 4 bases short and J 5 bases short, with 7 bases between. The CDR3 has 13 residues. As DNA, the CDR3 is TGTGCCAGCAGCCCAGATAATAATTCACCCCTCCACTTT. Its translation is CASSPDNNSPLHF.

V and J are TRBV11-2 and TRBJ1-1, with D possibly TRBD1 on 6 matching bases. Germline V lookup: CDR1 SGHAT, CDR2 FQNNGV. CDR3 length: 14 amino acids. V gave up 1 base and J gave up 5 bases, with 11 bases separating them. CDR3 protein: CASSLARGTTEAFF. CDR3 DNA: TGTGCCAGCAGCTTAGCCAGGGGAACAACTGAAGCTTTCTTT. The full variable domain, rest sourced from reference TRBV11-2 and TRBJ1-1, is EAGVAQSPRYKIIEKRQSVAFWCNPISGHATLYWYQQILGQGPKLLIQFQNNGVVDDSQLPKDRFSAERLKGVDSTLKIQPAKLEDSAVYLCASSLARGTTEAFFGQGTRLTVV.

V is TRBV2 and J is TRBJ2-5, with D hard to call. Germline V CDR1 and CDR2: SNHLY, FYNNEI. Trimming pared 6 bases from V and 2 bases from J, leaving 4 bases between. The CDR3 runs 11 residues. CDR3 nucleotides: TGTGCCAGCAGAAGTCAAGAGACCCAGTACTTC. Translation gives CASRSQETQYF.

The chain has TRBV6-5 and TRBJ2-5; D could derive from TRBD1 or TRBD2 (5 bases each). With the DNA end fitting TRBJ2-7 better, the J assignment may be wrong. Germline V gives CDR1 MNHEY, CDR2 SVGAGI. CDR3 length equals 14 residues. The CDR3 sequence: CASSFPGRLYEQYF. CDR3 bases: TGTGCCAGCAGTTTCCCGGGACGTCTCTACGAGCAGTACTTC.